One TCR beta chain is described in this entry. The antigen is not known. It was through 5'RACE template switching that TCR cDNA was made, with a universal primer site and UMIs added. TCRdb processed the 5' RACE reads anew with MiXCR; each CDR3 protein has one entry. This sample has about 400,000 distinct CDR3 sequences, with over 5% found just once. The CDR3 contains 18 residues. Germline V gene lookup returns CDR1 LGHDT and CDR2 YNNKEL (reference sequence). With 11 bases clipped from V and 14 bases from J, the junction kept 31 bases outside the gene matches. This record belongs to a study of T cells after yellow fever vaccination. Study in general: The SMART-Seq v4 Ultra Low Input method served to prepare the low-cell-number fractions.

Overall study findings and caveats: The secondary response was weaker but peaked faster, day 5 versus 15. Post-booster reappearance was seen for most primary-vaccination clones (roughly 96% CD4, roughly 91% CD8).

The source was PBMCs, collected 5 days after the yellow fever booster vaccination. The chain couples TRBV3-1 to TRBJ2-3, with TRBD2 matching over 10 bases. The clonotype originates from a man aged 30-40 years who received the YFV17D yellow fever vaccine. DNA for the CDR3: TGTGCCTGCTGTTCTAGCGGAGGGGCTAGCGGGAGATCATCTCGTCGGTATTTT. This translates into CACCSSGGASGRSSRRYF.